These 14 T cell receptor beta chains were sequenced from one sample in a study of T cells after yellow fever vaccination. TCRdb re-analysed the 5' RACE reads in MiXCR, keeping a single row per CDR3 protein. The top ten clones hold approximately 3% of a sample with 150,000 to 200,000 distinct CDR3 sequences, approximately 6.2% of them seen once. The sample here was CD4+ T cells sorted from PBMCs, taken on the day of the first yellow fever vaccination. Receptors originate from a young man who received the YFV17D yellow fever vaccine.

V and J are TRBV12-3 or TRBV12-4 and TRBJ1-1; a weak D match, TRBD1 (6 bases). The CDR3 spans 17 residues. Trimming stripped 4 bases from V and 5 bases from J, with 23 bases between. The CDR3 loop is CASSSARGGGRRTEAFF. In DNA form, the CDR3 reads TGTGCCAGCAGTTCCGCTAGGGGCGGGGGGCGAAGGACTGAAGCTTTCTTT.

The rearrangement links TRBV7-2 to TRBJ2-3, with D perhaps TRBD1 or TRBD2 (5 bases each). The CDR3 totals 16 residues. The V and J ends lost 5 bases and 6 bases respectively, with 21 bases between them. Germline assignment: CDR1 SGHTA and CDR2 FQGNSA. The CDR3 bases are TGTGCCAGCAGCGAATCGGTTTCGAGGGGCGGGGATACGCAGTATTTT. Translated, it gives CASSESVSRGGDTQYF.

V gene TRBV3-1 combines with J gene TRBJ2-3; weak D call: TRBD1 (5 bases). Germline CDR1 and CDR2: LGHDT and YNNKEL (reference sequence). Trimming pared 4 bases from V and 4 bases from J, leaving 9 bases between. CDR3 length: 13 amino acids. CDR3 protein: CASSPGHPDTQYF. The CDR3 nucleotides are TGTGCCAGCAGCCCCGGACACCCAGATACGCAGTATTTT.

This clonotype was observed many times. The chain couples TRBV20-1 to TRBJ1-1; D is ambiguous. V was pared by 0 bases and J by 4 bases, with 12 bases between. The germline V gene has CDR1 DFQATT and CDR2 SNEGSKA (reference sequence). The CDR3 loop spans 14 amino acids. CDR3 loop: CSARELVVGTEAFF. DNA for the CDR3: TGCAGTGCTAGAGAATTAGTGGTGGGCACTGAAGCTTTCTTT.

This clonotype was recorded a few times. The chain links TRBV6-2 or TRBV6-3 to TRBJ1-1, with D unresolved. The CDR3 extends over 13 amino acids. Germline CDR1 and CDR2: MNHEY and SVGEGT. The ends were cut back, 4 bases at V and 5 bases at J, with 11 bases in the middle. CDR3 DNA sequence: TGTGCCAGCAGTTTTGGGGAATGGACTGAAGCTTTCTTT. Protein sequence: CASSFGEWTEAFF.

This clonotype was seen more than once but under ten times. The V gene is TRBV12-3 or TRBV12-4, the J gene TRBJ1-3, with D maybe TRBD1 (6 bases). CDR3 size: 14 residues. V gave up 6 bases and J gave up 3 bases, with 12 bases separating them. The CDR3 DNA follows: TGTGCCAGCAGCATCAGGGGAGGTGGAAACACCATATATTTT. Encoded protein: CASSIRGGGNTIYF.

This clonotype was detected ten times or more. This rearrangement joins TRBV12-3 or TRBV12-4 to TRBJ2-5; a weak D match, TRBD1 (6 bases). V lost 6 bases and J 5 bases, leaving 16 bases between the germline ends. CDR3 length equals 14 residues. In DNA, the CDR3 is TGTGCCAGCAGCCTAAATGCAGGGGACGAGACCCAGTACTTC. Protein sequence: CASSLNAGDETQYF.

Ten or more counts support this clonotype. The chain combines TRBV5-1 with TRBJ2-5, with TRBD2 matching 7 bases. With V trimmed by 2 bases and J by 3 bases, 1 base remained unmatched. This CDR3 has 13 residues. The germline V gene has CDR1 SGHRS and CDR2 YFSETQ. The CDR3 DNA follows: TGCGCCAGCAGCTTCCGGGGGGAAGAGACCCAGTACTTC. Its protein is CASSFRGEETQYF.

In this sample, this clonotype turned up a few times. The chain carries TRBV6-2 or TRBV6-3 and TRBJ1-5, with a possible D match to TRBD1 (6 bases). Germline V gene data show CDR1 as MNHEY and CDR2 as SVGEGT. This CDR3 spans 12 amino acids. The V gene lost 10 bases and the J gene lost 7 bases, with 14 bases spanning the gap. CDR3 sequence (DNA): TGTGCCACCCTAGGTCAGGGGCAGCCCCAGCATTTT. This sequence encodes CATLGQGQPQHF.

This chain uses TRBV11-2 with TRBJ2-2; 11 bases line up with TRBD1. The CDR3 is 15 amino acids. The germline V gene encodes CDR1 SGHAT and CDR2 FQNNGV. The V segment lost 4 bases and the J segment 7 bases; nucleotides outside the gene matches: 5. CDR3 DNA sequence: TGTGCCAGCAGCTGGGACAGGGGGTCTGGCGGGGAGCTGTTTTTT. It translates to CASSWDRGSGGELFF.

This clonotype was found many times. Here the CDR3 DNA reads TGCGCCAGCAGCTTTCTGCGCGGGGGATACAATGAGCAGTTCTTC. This gives the protein CASSFLRGGYNEQFF. This sequence joins TRBV5-1 and TRBJ2-1, with 7 nucleotides matching TRBD2. The V and J ends lost 2 bases and 4 bases, in that order; junction bases with no gene match: 6. Germline CDR1 and CDR2: SGHRS and YFSETQ. This CDR3 is 15 amino acids long.

This clonotype has a count of ten or more. V gene TRBV4-1 combines with J gene TRBJ2-2; D gene ambiguous. Trimming left V 4 bases short and J 6 bases short, with 15 bases between. CDR3 length: 15 amino acids. Germline CDR1 MGHRA, CDR2 YSYEKL. CDR3 amino acids: CASSPGSRSAGELFF. The CDR3 DNA reads TGCGCCAGCAGCCCAGGAAGTAGGTCCGCCGGGGAGCTGTTTTTT.

This clonotype was seen ten or more times. This rearrangement joins TRBV7-2 to TRBJ2-3; possible D gene TRBD2, 7 bases. The CDR3 extends over 16 amino acids. Trimming cost V 0 bases and J 6 bases, with 16 bases left between them. CDR1 and CDR2 (germline): SGHTA, FQGNSA. CDR3 residues: CASSLARGRGGDTQYF. The CDR3 nucleotides are TGTGCCAGCAGCTTAGCGCGGGGGCGAGGCGGTGATACGCAGTATTTT.

The genes are TRBV7-2 and TRBJ2-1; D possibly corresponds to TRBD1 (5 bases). Between the trimmed V and J ends, which lost 7 bases and 7 bases, there was a span of 14 bases. Looked up from germline, CDR1 is SGHTA and CDR2 is FQGNSA. The CDR3 runs 13 residues. The CDR3 region is CASTRGRGNEQFF. CDR3 sequence (DNA): TGTGCCAGCACCCGTGGAAGGGGAAATGAGCAGTTCTTC.